This TCR beta chain was identified during a study of radiation and T cells in renal cell carcinoma. For the study at large: Nephrectomy followed 15 Gy stereotactic body radiation by 4 weeks.

The time point is: blood 2 weeks post-SBRT. Noted treatment: 15 Gy SBRT to primary tumor, nephrectomy 4 weeks later. Blood was sampled at baseline, 2 weeks and 4 weeks after SBRT. V shed 1 base, J shed 0 bases, and the junction held 6 bases outside the gene matches. The CDR3 is 17 amino acids. The V gene's germline CDR1 is SGHVS and CDR2 FQNEAQ. Findings and caveats of the study: In blood, top tumor clones expanded by 2 weeks, shrinking by 4. No pretreatment tumor biopsies were available for baseline clonotypes.

Clones were sequenced by immunoSEQ multiplex PCR, and TCRdb holds only the in-frame ones, with some missing. The sample includes 70,000 to 100,000 clones, approximately 86% of them seen just once. With respect to this clone: The target antigen is unknown.

V usage is TRBV7-8 and J usage is TRBJ1-3; 7 bases line up with TRBD1. The starting material was blood, obtained from a patient whose treatment included radiotherapy and nephrectomy. The clonotype was recovered from a woman aged 45-59 years with renal cell carcinoma. CDR3 coding DNA: TGTGCCAGCAGCTTAGTATGGACAGGTGACTCTGGAAACACCATATATTTT. Translating it yields CASSLVWTGDSGNTIYF.